This entry describes one TCR beta chain. The source of the sample is a study of blood T cell repertoires in COVID-19. The method was immunoSEQ multiplex PCR; TCRdb's version includes in-frame clones alone and lacks a portion of them. Of 100,000 to 120,000 clones listed, roughly four fifths were seen once; the top ten hold more than 15%. The CDR3 length is 16 residues. The ends were cut back, 3 bases at V and 5 bases at J, with 16 bases in the middle. Germline values: CDR1 WSHSY, CDR2 SAAADI. This rearrangement joins TRBV10-2 to TRBJ2-2, with D possibly TRBD2 on 6 matching bases. The receptor comes from a woman in her sixties or seventies with acute or convalescent COVID-19. Sequencing used peripheral blood. This CDR3 is CASSDLETGGTGELFF. The CDR3 bases are TGCGCCAGCAGTGATCTCGAAACTGGGGGGACCGGGGAGCTGTTTTTT.